This T cell receptor (beta chain) came from a study of siplizumab effects on memory and regulatory T cells. Overall study results and limits: No more than a minor fraction of alloreactive clones could be traced back to unstimulated subsets.

This table comes from immunoSEQ multiplex PCR, and its TCRdb copy is limited to in-frame clones, with some not included. In the table there are more than 85,000 clones, about 87% of which are singletons. A word on this clone: The antigen is not known.

This receptor was taken from a human donor in good health. Sequencing was carried out using CD4+ T cells sorted from blood.

In DNA form, the CDR3 reads TGTGCCAGCAGTGATGCGGGACTAGCATCCATTCAGTACTTC. It is translated as CASSDAGLASIQYF. The gene calls are TRBV25-1 and TRBJ2-4, with TRBD2 identical over 9 bases. This CDR3 has 14 residues. The junction had 6 bases not matched to a gene; V was cut back by 3 bases and J by 9 bases. CDR1 and CDR2 (germline): MGHDK, SYGVNS.